Listed below are T cell receptor beta chains from one sample, sequenced in a study of Ad26.COV2.S vaccination and SARS-CoV-2 variants. The protocol was immunoSEQ multiplex PCR, while the TCRdb copy is restricted to in-frame clones and leaves out a portion. Of almost 400,000 clones listed, 75% to 90% are singletons. The material was peripheral blood, obtained in a trial of Ad26.COV2.S vaccine versus placebo. Source of these receptors: a person aged 18-60 years who received the Ad26.COV2.S COVID-19 vaccine or a placebo. Both conserved end residues are part of each CDR3. A D gene is named only where the DNA matches it firmly. Some rows have no size entry. The others give once, few or many, or a class for an expanded clone.

TRBD2	TRBV19	TRBJ2-1	-	TGTGCCAGTAGTATATCAGGTGGGAGGGCCTACAATGAGCAGTTCTTC	CASSISGGRAYNEQFF
-	TRBV10-2	TRBJ1-1	-	TGCGCCAGCAGTGAAGACGGGGCCGGGAACACTGAAGCTTTCTTT	CASSEDGAGNTEAFF
TRBD1	TRBV11-3	TRBJ2-6	-	TGTGCCAGCAGTTCTCCCCGGGACAGAAATGTTATATCTGGGGCCAACGTCCTGACTTTC	CASSSPRDRNVISGANVLTF
-	TRBV6-5	TRBJ1-4	-	TGTGCCAGCCGAAGTGGGGGGGTCGGTGAAAAACTGTTTTTT	CASRSGGVGEKLFF
-	TRBV30	TRBJ1-2	-	TGTGCCTGGAGTGTGCGGGAAGGCTACACCTTC	CAWSVREGYTF
-	TRBV5-5	TRBJ1-3	many	TGTGCCAGCAGTCGGGCAGGCTCTGGAAACACCATATATTTT	CASSRAGSGNTIYF
-	TRBV11-2	TRBJ2-3	-	TGTGCCAGCAGCGGAGAACAGGAGACAACATTCACAGATACGCAGTATTTT	CASSGEQETTFTDTQYF
-	TRBV28	TRBJ1-4	-	TGTGCCAGCAGTTTGGGGGGAAGGGATGAAAAACTGTTTTTT	CASSLGGRDEKLFF
TRBD1	TRBV6-5	TRBJ1-2	-	TGTGCCAGCAGCAAGACAGGGGGCGATGGCTACACCTTC	CASSKTGGDGYTF
TRBD1	TRBV19	TRBJ2-2	-	TGTGCCAGTAGTATAGGGGACAGGCGCACCGGGGAGCTGTTTTTT	CASSIGDRRTGELFF
-	TRBV3-1/TRBV3-2	TRBJ2-1	few	TGTGCCAGCAGCCTACGCTCCAATGAGCAGTTCTTC	CASSLRSNEQFF
-	TRBV27	TRBJ2-7	-	TGTGCCAGCAGTGCCGCCGGGGACTCCTCCTACGAGCAGTACTTC	CASSAAGDSSYEQYF
-	TRBV9	TRBJ2-1	-	TGTGCCAGCAGCGTAGGAGGAAGTACTAGACACAATGAGCAGTTCTTC	CASSVGGSTRHNEQFF
TRBD1	TRBV19	TRBJ2-7	-	TGTGCCAGTAGTCCCAGACAGGGATTCCTCTACGAGCAGTACTTC	CASSPRQGFLYEQYF
-	TRBV27	TRBJ1-2	-	TGTGCCAGCAGTTTCGGGGTAGCCTATGGCTACACCTTC	CASSFGVAYGYTF
TRBD2	TRBV28	TRBJ2-1	-	TGTGCCAGCAGCCCAAGGACTAGGAGCATGTTCTTC	CASSPRTRSMFF
-	TRBV7-2	TRBJ2-5	-	TGTGCCAGCAGCTATCACAGGGATGGAGAGACCCAGTACTTC	CASSYHRDGETQYF
-	TRBV15	TRBJ1-2	-	TGTGCCACCAGCAGAGATCTGGCCCGCTCCGAGGGCTACACCTTC	CATSRDLARSEGYTF
TRBD2	TRBV5-5	TRBJ2-1	-	TGTGCCAGCAGCACGGGACTAGCGGGAGGGCCTAGGGATGAGCAGTTCTTC	CASSTGLAGGPRDEQFF
TRBD2	TRBV5-1	TRBJ2-7	-	TGCGCCAGCAGCTTGCTGGGGGGGAACTCCTACGAGCAGTACTTC	CASSLLGGNSYEQYF
TRBD1	TRBV6-1	TRBJ1-3	-	TGTGCCAGCAGTGAAGGAGGACAGGGCTCTGGAAACACCATATATTTT	CASSEGGQGSGNTIYF
-	TRBV9	TRBJ2-5	-	TGTGCCAGCAGCGTAGTTCCCCATGGGCAAGAGACCCAGTACTTC	CASSVVPHGQETQYF
-	TRBV7-2	TRBJ1-5	-	TGTGCCAGCACGGGGTCCCCCAATCAGCCCCAGCATTTT	CASTGSPNQPQHF
-	TRBV5-6	TRBJ2-7	-	TGTGCCAGCAGCTTAGGAGCCTACGAGCAGTACTTC	CASSLGAYEQYF
TRBD1	TRBV9	TRBJ2-7	-	TGTGCCAGCAGCGTCCTACAGGGGGCTTCCGAGCAGTACTTC	CASSVLQGASEQYF
TRBD1	TRBV6-5	TRBJ1-5	-	TGTGCCAGCCTGGACAGGGGCAATCAGCCCCAGCATTTT	CASLDRGNQPQHF
-	TRBV4-3	TRBJ1-5	-	TGCGCCAGCAGCCAAGACACAGGAAAAGGTCAGCCCCAGCATTTT	CASSQDTGKGQPQHF
-	TRBV30	TRBJ2-3	-	TGTGCCTGGGAGTGGGGGAGCACAGATACGCAGTATTTT	CAWEWGSTDTQYF
TRBD1	TRBV5-7	TRBJ1-5	-	TGTGCCAGCAGCGGCCGGGACAGGGACAATTATAGCAATCAGCCCCAGCATTTT	CASSGRDRDNYSNQPQHF
-	TRBV5-6	TRBJ2-7	-	TGTGCCAGCTCTCGGGGGGCCCTCTCCTACGAGCAGTACTTC	CASSRGALSYEQYF
TRBD1	TRBV6-5	TRBJ2-7	-	TGTGCCAGCAGTTACTCACCGGGACAGGCATCCTACGAGCAGTACTTC	CASSYSPGQASYEQYF
-	TRBV4-1	TRBJ2-3	-	TGCGCCAGCAGCCAAGGGGCCTTGGGCCTCGGCACAGATACGCAGTATTTT	CASSQGALGLGTDTQYF
-	TRBV5-1	TRBJ1-4	-	TGCGCCAGCAGCTTGGCCGCGTCAGACAGTGAAAAACTGTTTTTT	CASSLAASDSEKLFF
-	TRBV7-2	TRBJ2-1	-	TGTGCCAGCAGCTTAGAAAGCAAAGCTCGGAATGAGCAGTTCTTC	CASSLESKARNEQFF
TRBD2	TRBV29-1	TRBJ2-5	-	TGCAGCGTCCTAGCGGGAGAGCGAGAGACCCAGTACTTC	CSVLAGERETQYF
-	TRBV28	TRBJ1-1	-	TGTGCCAGCAGCCCCCTGGGGAACACTGAAGCTTTCTTT	CASSPLGNTEAFF
-	TRBV4-3	TRBJ1-4	many	TGCGCCAGCAGCCAAGATGCGGCAAGAGAAAAACTGTTTTTT	CASSQDAAREKLFF
-	TRBV28	TRBJ2-1	-	TGTGCCAGCACCCCCAGACAGTTGGGCGACTTGGTCAATGAGCAGTTCTTC	CASTPRQLGDLVNEQFF
-	TRBV6-5	TRBJ2-3	-	TGTGCCAGCAGTTACTCGGGCAAGGATACGCAGTATTTT	CASSYSGKDTQYF
TRBD1	TRBV6-5	TRBJ2-7	-	TGTGCCAGCAGCCGGACAGGGGGAATCAACGAGCAGTACTTC	CASSRTGGINEQYF
TRBD2	TRBV4-2	TRBJ2-3	-	TGTGCCAGCAGCCAAGATCCTAGCGGGAGGGCGACAGATACGCAGTATTTT	CASSQDPSGRATDTQYF
-	TRBV30	TRBJ1-3	-	TGTGCCTGGAGTGGAAACACCATATATTTT	CAWSGNTIYF
-	TRBV11-2	TRBJ2-5	-	TGTGCCAGCAGCTTAGATCCGGGGATTGAGACCCAGTACTTC	CASSLDPGIETQYF
TRBD2	TRBV11-2	TRBJ2-1	-	TGTGCCAGCAGACCCGGGACTAGCGGGAGAGATTCCTACAATGAGCAGTTCTTC	CASRPGTSGRDSYNEQFF
TRBD1	TRBV4-1	TRBJ1-5	-	TGCGCCAGCAGCCAGTCCGGGACAGGGGGCAAGCCCCAGCATTTT	CASSQSGTGGKPQHF
-	TRBV28	TRBJ2-7	once	TGTGCCAGCAGTTCACCGGGACACCCGAAGTCCTACGAGCAGTACTTC	CASSSPGHPKSYEQYF
-	TRBV6-5	TRBJ1-2	-	TGTGCCAGCAGCCAAGTGTGGACTTCTGGCTACACCTTC	CASSQVWTSGYTF
-	TRBV28	TRBJ1-3	-	TGTGCCAGCAGTTCCCCCCGGGGCATGACTGGAAACACCATATATTTT	CASSSPRGMTGNTIYF
-	TRBV18	TRBJ1-4	-	TGTGCCAGCTCAACGGGCCCAACTAATGAAAAACTGTTTTTT	CASSTGPTNEKLFF
-	TRBV7-2	TRBJ1-5	-	TGTGCCAGCAGCTTAGTCGGGGGGGCGAGCAATCAGCCCCAGCATTTT	CASSLVGGASNQPQHF
TRBD2	TRBV7-9	TRBJ2-1	once	TGTGCCAGCAGCTCACGATTCCGGAACGGGGGGTACGAGCAGTTCTTC	CASSSRFRNGGYEQFF
-	TRBV24-1	TRBJ2-2	-	TGTGCCACCAGTGATGGACTGCTAACCGGGGAGCTGTTTTTT	CATSDGLLTGELFF
-	TRBV19	TRBJ1-1	once	TGTGCCAGTAGTATCTTCTGGACAGACATGAACACTGAAGCTTTCTTT	CASSIFWTDMNTEAFF
-	TRBV9	TRBJ2-1	-	TGTGCCAGCAGCGTAGCTGTATCGGGTGGCGATGAGCAGTTCTTC	CASSVAVSGGDEQFF
TRBD2	TRBV7-2	TRBJ2-1	-	TGTGCCAGCAGCCCGTACAGACTAGCATACAATGAGCAGTTCTTC	CASSPYRLAYNEQFF